In its sample, the clone carrying this TCR beta chain was seen many times. Antigen unknown. The data are from a study of T-cell memory formation after mild COVID-19. Study-wide results and caveats: Clones contracting across day 15 to 85 had a balanced CD4/CD8 profile; later expanding clones leaned CD4+.

CDR3 length equals 14 residues. V shed 1 base and J shed 6 bases, with 12 bases lying between them. Looked up from germline, CDR1 is SGHTA and CDR2 is FQGNSA. TCRdb ran MiXCR on the 5' RACE reads and lists one entry per CDR3 protein. The sample yields roughly 130,000 distinct CDR3 sequences, about 6% seen once. The chain links TRBV7-2 to TRBJ2-5; D not resolved. The sample taken for sequencing was PBMCs or a T cell subset sorted from them (not recorded which). This TCR was sampled from an adult woman who had mild COVID-19 (a few samples of this study predate the infection). Cell type and time point are not known. The CDR3 is CASSLGLAWQTQYF. The CDR3 nucleotides are TGTGCCAGCAGCTTAGGTCTCGCCTGGCAGACCCAGTACTTC.